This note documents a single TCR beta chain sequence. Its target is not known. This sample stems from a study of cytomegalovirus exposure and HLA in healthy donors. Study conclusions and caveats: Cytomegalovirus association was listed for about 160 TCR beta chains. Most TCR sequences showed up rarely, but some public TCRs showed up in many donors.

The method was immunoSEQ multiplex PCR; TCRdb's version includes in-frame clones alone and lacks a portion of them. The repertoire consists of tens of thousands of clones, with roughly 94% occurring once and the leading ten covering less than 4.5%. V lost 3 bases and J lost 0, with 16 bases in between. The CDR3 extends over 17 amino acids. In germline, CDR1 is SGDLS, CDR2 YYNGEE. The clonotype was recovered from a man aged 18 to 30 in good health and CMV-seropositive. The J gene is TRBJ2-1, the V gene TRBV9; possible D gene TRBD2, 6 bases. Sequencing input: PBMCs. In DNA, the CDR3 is TGTGCCAGCAGCGCCATCTCCGGGACTCACTCCTACAATGAGCAGTTCTTC. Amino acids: CASSAISGTHSYNEQFF.